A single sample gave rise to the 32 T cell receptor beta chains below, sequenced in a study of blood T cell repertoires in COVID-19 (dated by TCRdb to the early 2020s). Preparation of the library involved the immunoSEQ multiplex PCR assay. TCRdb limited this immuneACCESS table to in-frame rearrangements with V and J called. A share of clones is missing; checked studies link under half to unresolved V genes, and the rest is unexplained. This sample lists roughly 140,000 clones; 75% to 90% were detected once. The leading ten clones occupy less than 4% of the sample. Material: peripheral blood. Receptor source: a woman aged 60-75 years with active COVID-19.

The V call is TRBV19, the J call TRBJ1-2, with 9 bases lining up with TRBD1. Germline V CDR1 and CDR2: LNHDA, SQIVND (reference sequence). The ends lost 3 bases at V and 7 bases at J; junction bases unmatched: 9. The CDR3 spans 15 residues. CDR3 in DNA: TGTGCCAGTAGTATTGGGGACAGGGTAAATGCTGGCTACACCTTC. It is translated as CASSIGDRVNAGYTF.

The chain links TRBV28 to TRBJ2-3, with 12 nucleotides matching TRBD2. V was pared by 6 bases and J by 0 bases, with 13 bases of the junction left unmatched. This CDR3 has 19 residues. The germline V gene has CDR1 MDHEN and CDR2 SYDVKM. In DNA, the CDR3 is TGTGCCAGCAGCCGAGGACTAGCGGGAATAATATCTAGCACAGATACGCAGTATTTT. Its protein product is CASSRGLAGIISSTDTQYF.

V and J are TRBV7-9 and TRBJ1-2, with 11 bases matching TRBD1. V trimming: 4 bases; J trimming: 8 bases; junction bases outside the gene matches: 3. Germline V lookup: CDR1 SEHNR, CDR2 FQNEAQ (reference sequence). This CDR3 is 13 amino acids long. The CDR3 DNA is TGTGCCAGCAGCTCCCGGACAGGGGGCGGCTACACCTTC. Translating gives CASSSRTGGGYTF.

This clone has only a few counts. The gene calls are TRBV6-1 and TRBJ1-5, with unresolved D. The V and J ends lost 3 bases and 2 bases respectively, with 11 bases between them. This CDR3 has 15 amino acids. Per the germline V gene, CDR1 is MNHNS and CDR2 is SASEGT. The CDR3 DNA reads TGTGCCAGCAGTGAGAGACATGGTGGCAATCAGCCCCAGCATTTT. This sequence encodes CASSERHGGNQPQHF.

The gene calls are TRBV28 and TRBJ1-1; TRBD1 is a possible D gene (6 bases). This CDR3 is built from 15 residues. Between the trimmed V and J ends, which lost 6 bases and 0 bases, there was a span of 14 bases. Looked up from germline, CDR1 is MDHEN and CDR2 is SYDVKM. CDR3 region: CASSQQGDMNTEAFF. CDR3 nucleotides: TGTGCCAGCAGCCAACAGGGTGACATGAACACTGAAGCTTTCTTT.

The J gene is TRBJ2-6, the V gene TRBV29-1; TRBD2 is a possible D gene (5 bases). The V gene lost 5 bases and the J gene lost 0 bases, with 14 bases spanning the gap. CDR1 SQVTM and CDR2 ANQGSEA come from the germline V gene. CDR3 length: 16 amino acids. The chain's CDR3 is CSVTGSGNSGANVLTF. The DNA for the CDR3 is TGCAGCGTTACCGGGTCCGGGAACTCTGGGGCCAACGTCCTGACTTTC. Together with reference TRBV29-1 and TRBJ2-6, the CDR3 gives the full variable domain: SAVISQKPSRDICQRGTSLTIQCQVDSQVTMMFWYRQQPGQSLTLIATANQGSEATYESGFVIDKFPISRPNLTFSTLTVSNMSPEDSSIYLCSVTGSGNSGANVLTFGAGSRLTVL.

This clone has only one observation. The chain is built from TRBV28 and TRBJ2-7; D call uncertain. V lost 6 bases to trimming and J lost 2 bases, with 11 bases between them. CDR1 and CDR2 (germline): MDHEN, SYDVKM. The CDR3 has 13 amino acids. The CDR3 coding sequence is TGTGCCAGCAGCTCGCTACCACCCTACGAGCAGTACTTC. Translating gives CASSSLPPYEQYF. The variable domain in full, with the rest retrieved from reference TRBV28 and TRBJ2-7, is DVKVTQSSRYLVKRTGEKVFLECVQDMDHENMFWYRQDPGLGLRLIYFSYDVKMKEKGDIPEGYSVSREKKERFSLILESASTNQTSMYLCASSSLPPYEQYFGPGTRLTVT.

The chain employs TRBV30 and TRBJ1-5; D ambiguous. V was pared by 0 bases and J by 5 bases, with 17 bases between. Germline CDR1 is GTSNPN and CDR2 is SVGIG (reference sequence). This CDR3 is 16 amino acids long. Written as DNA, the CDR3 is TGTGCCTGGAGTGTATTAGGGCTCCCCGGGGATCAGCCCCAGCATTTT. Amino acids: CAWSVLGLPGDQPQHF. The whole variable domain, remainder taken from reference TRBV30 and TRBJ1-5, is SQTIHQWPATLVQPVGSPLSLECTVEGTSNPNLYWYRQAAGRGLQLLFYSVGIGQISSEVPQNLSASRPQDRQFILSSKKLLLSDSGFYLCAWSVLGLPGDQPQHFGDGTRLSIL.

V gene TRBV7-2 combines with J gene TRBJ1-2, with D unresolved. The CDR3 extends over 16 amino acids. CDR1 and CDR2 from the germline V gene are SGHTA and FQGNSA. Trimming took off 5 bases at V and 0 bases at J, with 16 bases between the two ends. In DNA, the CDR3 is TGTGCCAGCAGCGTTTTGGTCAGACTAGCTAACTATGGCTACACCTTC. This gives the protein CASSVLVRLANYGYTF.

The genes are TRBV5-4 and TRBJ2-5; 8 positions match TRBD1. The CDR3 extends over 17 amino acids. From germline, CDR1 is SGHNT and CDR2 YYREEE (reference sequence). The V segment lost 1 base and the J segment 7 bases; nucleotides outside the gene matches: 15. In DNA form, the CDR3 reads TGTGCCAGCAGCTTGAAGGCCGGACAGGGTCCCTCCAGGACCCAGTACTTC. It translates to CASSLKAGQGPSRTQYF.

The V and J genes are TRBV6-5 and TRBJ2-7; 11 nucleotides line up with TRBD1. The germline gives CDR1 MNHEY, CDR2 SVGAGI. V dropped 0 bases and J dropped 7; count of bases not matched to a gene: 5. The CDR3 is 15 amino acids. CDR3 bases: TGTGCCAGCAGTTACTCCGGACAGGGGGCGCGGGAGCAGTACTTC. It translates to CASSYSGQGAREQYF.

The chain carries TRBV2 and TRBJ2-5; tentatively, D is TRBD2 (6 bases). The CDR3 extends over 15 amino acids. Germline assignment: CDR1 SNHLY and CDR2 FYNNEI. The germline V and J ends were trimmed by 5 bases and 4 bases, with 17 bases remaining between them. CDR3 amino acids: CASSRRGIMGETQYF. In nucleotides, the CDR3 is TGTGCCAGCAGTCGACGGGGGATAATGGGAGAGACCCAGTACTTC.

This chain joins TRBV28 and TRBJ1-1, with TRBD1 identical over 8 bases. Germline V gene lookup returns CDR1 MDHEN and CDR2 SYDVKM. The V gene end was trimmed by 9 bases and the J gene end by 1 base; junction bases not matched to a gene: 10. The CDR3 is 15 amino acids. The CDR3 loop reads CASRPGQGWNTEAFF. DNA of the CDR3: TGTGCCAGTCGTCCCGGACAGGGTTGGAACACTGAAGCTTTCTTT.

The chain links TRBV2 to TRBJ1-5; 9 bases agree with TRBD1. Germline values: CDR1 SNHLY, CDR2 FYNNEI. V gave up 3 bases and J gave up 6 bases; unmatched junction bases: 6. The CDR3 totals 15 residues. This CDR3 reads CASSELGQGLQPQHF. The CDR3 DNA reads TGTGCCAGCAGTGAGCTGGGACAGGGCCTTCAGCCCCAGCATTTT.

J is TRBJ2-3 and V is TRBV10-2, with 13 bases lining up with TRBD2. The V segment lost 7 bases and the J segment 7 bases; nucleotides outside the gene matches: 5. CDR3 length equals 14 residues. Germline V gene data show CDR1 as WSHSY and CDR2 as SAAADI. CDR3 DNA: TGCGCCAGCACCGGACTAGCGGGAGTTAATACGCAGTATTTT. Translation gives CASTGLAGVNTQYF.

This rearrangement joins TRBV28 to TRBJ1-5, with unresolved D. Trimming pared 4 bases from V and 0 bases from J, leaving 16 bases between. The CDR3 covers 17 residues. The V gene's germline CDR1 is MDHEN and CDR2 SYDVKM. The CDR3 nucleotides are TGTGCCAGCAGTTCAATGGTCCGGCGGGATAGCAATCAGCCCCAGCATTTT. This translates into CASSSMVRRDSNQPQHF.

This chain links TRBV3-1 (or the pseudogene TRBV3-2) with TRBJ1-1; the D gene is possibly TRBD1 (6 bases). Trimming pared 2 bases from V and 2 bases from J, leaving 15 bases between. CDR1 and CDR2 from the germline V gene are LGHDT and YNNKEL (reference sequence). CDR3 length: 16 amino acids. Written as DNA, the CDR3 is TGTGCCAGCAGCCAAATCGCGGACAGACTTAACACTGAAGCTTTCTTT. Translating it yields CASSQIADRLNTEAFF.

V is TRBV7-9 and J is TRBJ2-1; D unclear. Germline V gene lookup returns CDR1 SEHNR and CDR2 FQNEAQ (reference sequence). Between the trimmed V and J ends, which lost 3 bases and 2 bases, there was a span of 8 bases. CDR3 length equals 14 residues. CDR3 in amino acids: CASSLTGPYNEQFF. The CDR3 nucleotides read TGTGCCAGCAGCTTGACGGGTCCCTACAATGAGCAGTTCTTC.

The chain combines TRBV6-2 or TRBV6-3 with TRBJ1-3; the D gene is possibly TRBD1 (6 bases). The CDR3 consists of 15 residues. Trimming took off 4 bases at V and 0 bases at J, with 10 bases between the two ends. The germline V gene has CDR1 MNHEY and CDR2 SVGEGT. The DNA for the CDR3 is TGTGCCAGCAGTTCGACAGGCCACTCTGGAAACACCATATATTTT. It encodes CASSSTGHSGNTIYF.

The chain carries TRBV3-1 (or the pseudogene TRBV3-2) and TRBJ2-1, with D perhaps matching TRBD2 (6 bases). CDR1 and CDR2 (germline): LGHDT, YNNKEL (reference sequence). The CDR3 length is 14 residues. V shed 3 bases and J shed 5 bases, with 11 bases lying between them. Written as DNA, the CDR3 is TGTGCCAGCAGCCACGGTCTAGCGAACAATGAGCAGTTCTTC. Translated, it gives CASSHGLANNEQFF.

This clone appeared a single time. CDR3 in amino acids: CAIRSGQGVTGELFF. CDR3 DNA: TGTGCCATCAGGTCGGGACAGGGAGTTACCGGGGAGCTGTTTTTT. V usage is TRBV10-3 and J usage is TRBJ2-2; 9 bases are a match to TRBD1. The CDR3 contains 15 residues. V lost 6 bases and J lost 5; bases outside the gene matches: 7. Germline V CDR1 and CDR2: ENHRY, SYGVKD.

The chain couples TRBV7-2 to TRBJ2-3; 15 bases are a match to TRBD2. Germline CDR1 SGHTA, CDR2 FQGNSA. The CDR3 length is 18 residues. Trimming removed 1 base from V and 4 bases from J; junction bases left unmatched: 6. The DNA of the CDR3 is TGTGCCAGCAGCTTAGTACGGACTAGCGGGAGGGACCCAGATACGCAGTATTTT. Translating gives CASSLVRTSGRDPDTQYF.

CDR3 DNA sequence: TGTGCCAGCAGGCCTCGAAGGGACAACTATAATTCACCCCTCCACTTT. As protein: CASRPRRDNYNSPLHF. The chain has TRBV28 and TRBJ1-6, with D possibly matching TRBD1 (6 bases). Trimming removed 6 bases from V and 3 bases from J, with 15 bases in between. This CDR3 spans 16 amino acids. Germline CDR1 MDHEN, CDR2 SYDVKM.

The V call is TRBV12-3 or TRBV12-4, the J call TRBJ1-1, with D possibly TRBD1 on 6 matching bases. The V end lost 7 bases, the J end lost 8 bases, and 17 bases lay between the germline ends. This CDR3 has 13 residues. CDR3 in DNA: TGTGCCAGCACGCCGAACAGGGCGTTGGAAGCTTTCTTT. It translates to CASTPNRALEAFF.

CDR3 in DNA: TGTGCCAGCAGCGGTAGCGGGAGGGCCTGGAATGAGCAGTTCTTC. Protein product: CASSGSGRAWNEQFF. The chain combines TRBV5-4 with TRBJ2-1; TRBD2 matches 11 bases. Germline V CDR1 and CDR2: SGHNT, YYREEE (reference sequence). The CDR3 sequence is 15 residues long. Germline trimming cut 4 bases from V and 7 bases from J; bases unmatched to any gene: 7.

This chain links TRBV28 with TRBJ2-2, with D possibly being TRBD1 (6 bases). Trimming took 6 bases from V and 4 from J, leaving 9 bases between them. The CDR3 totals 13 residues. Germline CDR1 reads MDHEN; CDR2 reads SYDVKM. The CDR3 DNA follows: TGTGCCAGCAGATTACAGGGCACCGGGGAGCTGTTTTTT. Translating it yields CASRLQGTGELFF.

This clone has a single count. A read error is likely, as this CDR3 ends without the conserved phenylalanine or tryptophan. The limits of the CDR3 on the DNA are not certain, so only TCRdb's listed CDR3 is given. CDR3 protein: CVWGPSVG. The chain is built from TRBV19 and TRBJ2-4; the D segment call TRBD1 is taken from the table without a DNA check. Per germline, CDR1 LNHDA and CDR2 SQIVND (reference sequence). Inclusive of both ends, the CDR3 amounts to 8 amino acids.

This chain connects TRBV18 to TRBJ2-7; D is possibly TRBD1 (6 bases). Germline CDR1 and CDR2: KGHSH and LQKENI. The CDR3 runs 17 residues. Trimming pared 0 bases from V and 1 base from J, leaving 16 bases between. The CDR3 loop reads CASSPPTGGGGSYEQYF. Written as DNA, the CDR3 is TGTGCCAGCTCACCACCCACGGGTGGGGGCGGATCCTACGAGCAGTACTTC.

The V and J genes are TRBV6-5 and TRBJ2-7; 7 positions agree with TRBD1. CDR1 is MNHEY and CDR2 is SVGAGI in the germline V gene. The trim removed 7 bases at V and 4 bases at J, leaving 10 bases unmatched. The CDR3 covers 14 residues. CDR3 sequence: CASTVEGGPYEQYF. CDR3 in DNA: TGTGCCAGCACGGTCGAAGGGGGCCCGTACGAGCAGTACTTC.

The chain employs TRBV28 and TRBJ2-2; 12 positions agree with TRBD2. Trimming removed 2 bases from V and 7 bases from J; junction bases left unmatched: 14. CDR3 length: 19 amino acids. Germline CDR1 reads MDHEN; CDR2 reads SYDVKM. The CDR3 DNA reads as TGTGCCAGCAGTTTAATCCCTAGCGGGAGGGCCTCCGGGGGCGGGGAGCTGTTTTTT. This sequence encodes CASSLIPSGRASGGGELFF.

The CDR3 DNA reads as TGTGCCAGCAGCTTGGGTGGGACACTGAACACTGAAGCTTTCTTT. Residues: CASSLGGTLNTEAFF. V usage is TRBV5-4 and J usage is TRBJ1-1; tentative D call: TRBD1 (6 bases). The V and J ends lost 0 bases and 0 bases respectively, with 9 bases between them. The germline V gene encodes CDR1 SGHNT and CDR2 YYREEE (reference sequence). The CDR3 is made up of 15 amino acids.

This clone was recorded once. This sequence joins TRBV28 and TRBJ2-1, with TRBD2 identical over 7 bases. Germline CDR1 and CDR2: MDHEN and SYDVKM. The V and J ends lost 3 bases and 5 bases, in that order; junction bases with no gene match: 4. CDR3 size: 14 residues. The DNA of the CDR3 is TGTGCCAGCAGTTTGAGGGAGGGCCACAATGAGCAGTTCTTC. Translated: CASSLREGHNEQFF.